These T cell receptor beta chains were read from a single sample in a study of blood T cell repertoires in COVID-19. This table comes from immunoSEQ multiplex PCR, and its TCRdb copy is limited to in-frame clones, with some not included. The sample has some 180,000 clones; 88% are singletons. Sequences were obtained from peripheral blood. The receptors originated from a man aged 40-49 years with active or convalescent COVID-19. CDR3s include the opening cysteine and the closing phenylalanine or tryptophan. The order of the fields is J gene, clone size, D gene, V gene, CDR3 length, CDR3 protein, CDR3 DNA. D genes are given only for firm matches. A clone size is listed for some rows: how often the clone was seen (once, few, many), or a class if it is expanded.

j_gene: TRBJ1-2
abundance: -
d_gene: TRBD1
v_gene: TRBV7-2
len: 15
CDR3aa: CASSDRAGGNYGYTF
CDR3nt: TGTGCCAGCAGCGACAGGGCGGGGGGTAACTATGGCTACACCTTC

j_gene: TRBJ1-5
abundance: -
d_gene: -
v_gene: TRBV6-1
len: 14
CDR3aa: CASSEVQVDQPQHF
CDR3nt: TGTGCCAGCAGTGAGGTCCAGGTAGATCAGCCCCAGCATTTT

j_gene: TRBJ2-1
abundance: -
d_gene: -
v_gene: TRBV3-1/TRBV3-2
len: 15
CDR3aa: CASSQSRTNYNEQFF
CDR3nt: TGTGCCAGCAGCCAATCGCGAACTAACTACAATGAGCAGTTCTTC

j_gene: TRBJ2-1
abundance: -
d_gene: -
v_gene: TRBV3-1/TRBV3-2
len: 15
CDR3aa: CASSQDLSSYNEQFF
CDR3nt: TGTGCCAGCAGCCAAGATTTGAGCTCCTACAATGAGCAGTTCTTC

j_gene: TRBJ2-6
abundance: -
d_gene: -
v_gene: TRBV27
len: 17
CDR3aa: CASSPHLDGVGANVLTF
CDR3nt: TGTGCCAGCAGTCCTCACCTTGACGGGGTAGGGGCCAACGTCCTGACTTTC

j_gene: TRBJ1-2
abundance: -
d_gene: -
v_gene: TRBV6-5
len: 12
CDR3aa: CASSPDLGGYAF
CDR3nt: TGTGCCAGCAGTCCGGACTTGGGTGGCTACGCCTTC

j_gene: TRBJ1-1
abundance: -
d_gene: TRBD1
v_gene: TRBV7-2
len: 14
CDR3aa: CASSLDRGWAEAFF
CDR3nt: TGTGCCAGCAGCCTCGACAGGGGTTGGGCTGAAGCTTTCTTT

j_gene: TRBJ1-2
abundance: -
d_gene: TRBD1
v_gene: TRBV6-2/TRBV6-3
len: 14
CDR3aa: CASSRDRVRYGYTF
CDR3nt: TGTGCCAGCAGTCGGGACAGGGTACGGTATGGCTACACCTTC

j_gene: TRBJ2-7
abundance: few
d_gene: -
v_gene: TRBV14
len: 14
CDR3aa: CASSFTTGGYEQYF
CDR3nt: TGTGCCAGCAGCTTTACCACCGGGGGCTACGAGCAGTACTTC

j_gene: TRBJ1-6
abundance: -
d_gene: -
v_gene: TRBV5-6
len: 17
CDR3aa: CASSLGRTSSYNSPLHF
CDR3nt: TGTGCCAGCAGCTTGGGTCGCACGAGCTCCTATAATTCACCCCTCCACTTT

j_gene: TRBJ2-7
abundance: -
d_gene: TRBD1
v_gene: TRBV2
len: 15
CDR3aa: CASSEAGRGLFEQYF
CDR3nt: TGTGCCAGCAGTGAAGCCGGCAGGGGGCTTTTTGAGCAGTACTTC

j_gene: TRBJ2-5
abundance: -
d_gene: TRBD2
v_gene: TRBV5-1
len: 15
CDR3aa: CASRPGLAGQETQYF
CDR3nt: TGCGCCAGCAGGCCGGGACTAGCGGGTCAAGAGACCCAGTACTTC

j_gene: TRBJ2-3
abundance: -
d_gene: -
v_gene: TRBV19
len: 12
CDR3aa: CASSGNTDTQYF
CDR3nt: TGTGCCAGTTCCGGGAACACAGATACGCAGTATTTT

j_gene: TRBJ2-5
abundance: -
d_gene: -
v_gene: TRBV3-1/TRBV3-2
len: 14
CDR3aa: CASSQFAGAETQYF
CDR3nt: TGTGCCAGCAGCCAATTCGCAGGGGCAGAGACCCAGTACTTC

j_gene: TRBJ2-7
abundance: once
d_gene: TRBD1
v_gene: TRBV29-1
len: 13
CDR3aa: CSVLGQGLHEQYF
CDR3nt: TGCAGCGTTCTAGGACAGGGACTCCACGAGCAGTACTTC

j_gene: TRBJ2-5
abundance: once
d_gene: -
v_gene: TRBV11-3
len: 14
CDR3aa: CASSSAGGPGTQYF
CDR3nt: TGTGCCAGCAGCTCCGCCGGGGGGCCGGGGACCCAGTACTTC

j_gene: TRBJ1-4
abundance: -
d_gene: TRBD1
v_gene: TRBV18
len: 20
CDR3aa: CASSPFSRDRVTATNEKLFF
CDR3nt: TGTGCCAGCTCACCATTCTCTCGGGACAGGGTAACCGCAACTAATGAAAAACTGTTTTTT

j_gene: TRBJ2-7
abundance: once
d_gene: -
v_gene: TRBV5-1
len: 14
CDR3aa: CASRWGAGVDEQYF
CDR3nt: TGCGCCAGCAGATGGGGGGCGGGAGTCGACGAGCAGTACTTC

j_gene: TRBJ1-2
abundance: -
d_gene: -
v_gene: TRBV6-5
len: 15
CDR3aa: CASSPSGATTYGYTF
CDR3nt: TGTGCCAGCAGTCCATCAGGGGCCACCACATATGGCTACACCTTC

j_gene: TRBJ1-4
abundance: -
d_gene: TRBD1
v_gene: TRBV5-5
len: 14
CDR3aa: CASSFGQDRPVLFF
CDR3nt: TGTGCCAGCAGCTTTGGACAGGACCGTCCGGTACTGTTTTTT

j_gene: TRBJ2-7
abundance: -
d_gene: -
v_gene: TRBV28
len: 16
CDR3aa: CASSTPHDKRSNEQYF
CDR3nt: TGTGCCAGCAGTACCCCCCATGATAAGAGATCCAACGAGCAGTACTTC

j_gene: TRBJ1-1
abundance: -
d_gene: -
v_gene: TRBV4-3
len: 16
CDR3aa: CASSQDTQRRNTEAFF
CDR3nt: TGCGCCAGCAGCCAAGATACCCAGCGAAGGAACACTGAAGCTTTCTTT

j_gene: TRBJ2-3
abundance: -
d_gene: TRBD1
v_gene: TRBV19
len: 16
CDR3aa: CASSDRGTAGTDTQYF
CDR3nt: TGTGCCAGTAGTGATAGGGGGACAGCAGGCACAGATACGCAGTATTTT

j_gene: TRBJ1-2
abundance: -
d_gene: TRBD1
v_gene: TRBV3-1/TRBV3-2
len: 13
CDR3aa: CASSQLQGDGYTF
CDR3nt: TGTGCCAGCAGCCAACTGCAGGGGGATGGCTACACCTTC

j_gene: TRBJ1-3
abundance: -
d_gene: TRBD1
v_gene: TRBV19
len: 17
CDR3aa: CASSPSGQGRSGNTIYF
CDR3nt: TGTGCCAGTAGTCCGTCGGGACAGGGACGCTCTGGAAACACCATATATTTT

j_gene: TRBJ1-1
abundance: -
d_gene: -
v_gene: TRBV7-9
len: 16
CDR3aa: CASSTSTGGRGTEAFF
CDR3nt: TGTGCCAGCAGCACAAGTACGGGTGGTCGGGGCACTGAAGCTTTCTTT

j_gene: TRBJ1-5
abundance: -
d_gene: -
v_gene: TRBV28
len: 18
CDR3aa: CASSSPGVGLISNQPQHF
CDR3nt: TGTGCCAGCAGTTCCCCTGGGGTGGGGCTAATTAGCAATCAGCCCCAGCATTTT

j_gene: TRBJ1-6
abundance: -
d_gene: -
v_gene: TRBV19
len: 13
CDR3aa: CAHKREGGSPLHF
CDR3nt: TGTGCGCACAAGAGGGAAGGAGGTTCACCCCTCCACTTT

j_gene: TRBJ1-1
abundance: few
d_gene: -
v_gene: TRBV30
len: 16
CDR3aa: CAWSGSMGRLNTEAFF
CDR3nt: TGTGCCTGGAGTGGGTCTATGGGCAGGCTCAACACTGAAGCTTTCTTT

j_gene: TRBJ1-2
abundance: -
d_gene: TRBD1
v_gene: TRBV7-2
len: 12
CDR3aa: CASSKDRAGYTF
CDR3nt: TGTGCCAGCAGCAAGGACAGGGCTGGCTACACCTTC

j_gene: TRBJ2-5
abundance: -
d_gene: TRBD2
v_gene: TRBV10-3
len: 15
CDR3aa: CAISSTSGDQETQYF
CDR3nt: TGTGCCATCAGTTCCACCAGCGGGGATCAAGAGACCCAGTACTTC

j_gene: TRBJ1-4
abundance: -
d_gene: -
v_gene: TRBV6-4
len: 13
CDR3aa: CASSAGENEKLFF
CDR3nt: TGTGCCAGCAGTGCCGGGGAAAATGAAAAACTGTTTTTT

j_gene: TRBJ1-6
abundance: -
d_gene: -
v_gene: TRBV6-5
len: 12
CDR3aa: CASKLRESPLHF
CDR3nt: TGTGCCAGCAAACTCAGGGAATCACCCCTCCACTTT

j_gene: TRBJ2-1
abundance: -
d_gene: -
v_gene: TRBV14
len: 16
CDR3aa: CASSLLGGGDYNEQFF
CDR3nt: TGTGCCAGCAGCCTCCTAGGGGGGGGCGACTACAATGAGCAGTTCTTC

j_gene: TRBJ2-3
abundance: -
d_gene: -
v_gene: TRBV5-6
len: 14
CDR3aa: CASSLGPAGDTQYF
CDR3nt: TGTGCCAGCAGCTTGGGCCCAGCGGGAGATACGCAGTATTTT

j_gene: TRBJ2-3
abundance: -
d_gene: -
v_gene: TRBV29-1
len: 14
CDR3aa: CSVDGHQVTDTQYF
CDR3nt: TGCAGCGTTGATGGGCACCAAGTTACAGATACGCAGTATTTT

j_gene: TRBJ2-4
abundance: -
d_gene: -
v_gene: TRBV5-6
len: 13
CDR3aa: CASSLGHWDIQYF
CDR3nt: TGTGCCAGCAGCTTGGGACATTGGGACATTCAGTACTTC

j_gene: TRBJ1-3
abundance: -
d_gene: TRBD1
v_gene: TRBV28
len: 14
CDR3aa: CASSPQDRVNTIYF
CDR3nt: TGTGCCAGCAGCCCCCAGGACAGGGTCAACACCATATATTTT

j_gene: TRBJ1-2
abundance: -
d_gene: -
v_gene: TRBV28
len: 15
CDR3aa: CASSRPSPTGHGYTF
CDR3nt: TGTGCCAGCAGCCGTCCTAGCCCCACGGGCCATGGCTACACCTTC

j_gene: TRBJ1-2
abundance: once
d_gene: TRBD1
v_gene: TRBV3-1/TRBV3-2
len: 15
CDR3aa: CASSPGQGYGYGYTF
CDR3nt: TGTGCCAGCAGCCCCGGACAGGGGTATGGCTATGGCTACACCTTC

j_gene: TRBJ1-5
abundance: -
d_gene: TRBD1
v_gene: TRBV19
len: 14
CDR3aa: CASGPTGGNQPQHF
CDR3nt: TGTGCCAGTGGCCCTACAGGGGGCAACCAGCCCCAGCATTTT

j_gene: TRBJ1-3
abundance: -
d_gene: TRBD1
v_gene: TRBV7-9
len: 16
CDR3aa: CASSGGTGGTGNTIYF
CDR3nt: TGTGCCAGCAGCGGGGGCACAGGGGGCACTGGAAACACCATATATTTT

j_gene: TRBJ1-6
abundance: few
d_gene: TRBD1
v_gene: TRBV9
len: 17
CDR3aa: CASSDRQGLEGNSPLHF
CDR3nt: TGTGCCAGCAGCGACAGACAGGGCCTGGAAGGGAATTCACCCCTCCACTTT

j_gene: TRBJ1-2
abundance: once
d_gene: TRBD1
v_gene: TRBV7-8
len: 14
CDR3aa: CASSLLQGAWGYTF
CDR3nt: TGTGCCAGCAGCTTGTTACAGGGGGCATGGGGCTACACCTTC

j_gene: TRBJ2-7
abundance: -
d_gene: TRBD1
v_gene: TRBV28
len: 15
CDR3aa: CASSYTDRYSYEQYF
CDR3nt: TGTGCCAGCAGTTACACGGACAGGTACTCCTACGAGCAGTACTTC

j_gene: TRBJ1-6
abundance: -
d_gene: -
v_gene: TRBV3-1/TRBV3-2
len: 16
CDR3aa: CASSQILQLLPSPLHF
CDR3nt: TGTGCCAGCAGCCAAATTCTCCAACTACTCCCTTCACCCCTCCACTTT

j_gene: TRBJ1-2
abundance: -
d_gene: -
v_gene: TRBV7-2
len: 14
CDR3aa: CASSLRGSIYGYTF
CDR3nt: TGTGCCAGCAGCTTAAGGGGGTCGATCTATGGCTACACCTTC

j_gene: TRBJ2-1
abundance: -
d_gene: TRBD1
v_gene: TRBV6-6
len: 18
CDR3aa: CASSQNFFRDSPYNEQFF
CDR3nt: TGTGCCAGCAGTCAAAATTTTTTCCGGGACAGCCCCTACAATGAGCAGTTCTTC

j_gene: TRBJ2-4
abundance: -
d_gene: -
v_gene: TRBV13
len: 15
CDR3aa: CASSLQTLAKNIQYF
CDR3nt: TGTGCCAGCAGCCTCCAGACACTAGCCAAAAACATTCAGTACTTC